The 5 T cell receptor beta chains given below trace back to one sample, sequenced in a study of blood T cell repertoires in COVID-19. The data were produced by immunoSEQ multiplex PCR, yet TCRdb's version contains in-frame clones alone and is incomplete. This table holds a few hundred thousand clones, about 91% found once. Sequenced sample: PBMCs or T cells enriched from blood (not recorded which). Receptor source: a woman aged 18-30 years who had recovered from COVID-19.

CDR3 nucleotide sequence: TGTGCCAGCAGCTTAACGTATGCGGGCTCTGGGGCCAACGTCCTGACTTTC. Translated: CASSLTYAGSGANVLTF. The J gene is TRBJ2-6, the V gene TRBV7-3, with a tentative D call TRBD2 (5 bases). Germline assignment: CDR1 SGHTA and CDR2 FQGTGA. The CDR3 consists of 17 residues. V dropped 0 bases and J dropped 0 bases, with 9 bases sitting between them.

The chain couples TRBV25-1 to TRBJ1-2; D uncertain. CDR3 length equals 15 residues. Looked up from germline, CDR1 is MGHDK and CDR2 is SYGVNS. V was pared by 2 bases and J by 7 bases, with 17 bases between. The CDR3 region is CASSEGGRAWSGYTF. The CDR3 nucleotides are TGTGCCAGCAGTGAAGGAGGTAGGGCCTGGAGTGGCTACACCTTC.

This chain links TRBV4-3 with TRBJ2-3; D not resolved. The V and J ends lost 4 bases and 2 bases respectively, with 22 bases between them. The CDR3 length is 18 residues. CDR1 and CDR2 from the germline V gene are LGHNA and YSLEER. Here the CDR3 reads CASSLLLAVGPSTDTQYF. The CDR3, as DNA: TGCGCCAGCAGCCTCCTTTTAGCCGTCGGCCCCTCCACAGATACGCAGTATTTT.

The V and J genes are TRBV24-1 and TRBJ1-1; the D gene is possibly TRBD1 (6 bases). The CDR3 is made up of 16 amino acids. The germline V gene has CDR1 KGHDR and CDR2 SFDVKD. Trimming removed 2 bases from V and 4 bases from J, with 16 bases in between. CDR3 sequence: CATSDWGGGSITEAFF. The CDR3 bases are TGTGCCACCAGTGATTGGGGAGGGGGTTCTATCACTGAAGCTTTCTTT.

The gene calls are TRBV29-1 and TRBJ1-2; 9 positions match TRBD1. The CDR3 extends over 13 amino acids. V shed 7 bases, J shed 8 bases, and the junction held 11 bases outside the gene matches. Per germline, CDR1 SQVTM and CDR2 ANQGSEA. CDR3 region: CSARRTGAEGYTF. In DNA, the CDR3 is TGCAGCGCTCGGCGGACAGGGGCGGAGGGCTACACCTTC.